This T cell receptor beta chain was identified in a study of early T cells in non-severe SARS-CoV-2 infection. As for the study in general: Chains were not paired, and sequencing was done on bulk RNA from unsorted whole blood.

This clonotype was seen at least ten times. Its antigen is unidentified. Tagging with unique molecular identifiers was applied to individual cDNA molecules. TCRdb analysed the 5' RACE reads with MiXCR anew, one entry per CDR3 protein. There are some 64,000 distinct CDR3 sequences in the sample; about 13% occur only once, and almost 8.5% lies in the top ten. Regarding the study as a whole: In VDJdb matching, anti-spike CD8 responses were favored while private and CD4 specificities went missing.

Trimming left V 6 bases short and J 6 bases short, with 19 bases between. From germline, CDR1 is SGHRS and CDR2 YFSETQ. The CDR3 length is 15 residues. The V and J genes are TRBV5-1 and TRBJ2-1, with D perhaps matching TRBD1 or TRBD2 (5 bases each). Material: whole blood. The TCR originated in an adult who was a healthcare worker with PCR-confirmed SARS-CoV-2 infection or an uninfected control (not recorded which). CDR3 bases: TGCGCCAGCACAGAAGGGACCGCTCCCCCCAATGAGCAGTTCTTC. The encoded protein is CASTEGTAPPNEQFF.